This T cell receptor (beta chain) was sequenced for a study of shared clonotypes between healthy human individuals. Findings of the study overall: Naive CD4 clonotype sharing across a handful of donors was about 5%. Naive subsets typically showed greater estimated richness than memory subsets.

Deep-level settings were used for running the assay. Methods used by the authors: ImmunoSEQ only sent back junction sequences with no quality scores, so filtering was done differently. Clones were read by immunoSEQ multiplex PCR, and TCRdb kept only the in-frame ones, dropping some. D and trimming were read from the DNA, whereas the V and J calls and clone size are those reported in that table. The table includes fewer than 1 million clones, approximately 97% detected once. V shed 6 bases and J shed 3 bases, with 21 bases lying between them. Germline V gives CDR1 WSHSY, CDR2 SAAADI. This CDR3 region has 16 residues. On this clone itself: Its specificity is unknown.

CD45RO-negative cells were positively selected for CCR7, leaving out terminally differentiated effector memory CD45RA+ cells. The sample was naive CD8+ T cells sorted from blood. J is TRBJ2-7 and V is TRBV10-2; D perhaps matches TRBD2 (8 bases). The TCR sequence derives from a man aged 25-40 years in good health. As DNA, the CDR3 is TGCGCCAGCAGCGCCCCGGGACTAGGGGGCCGCTACGAGCAGTACTTC. This gives the protein CASSAPGLGGRYEQYF.